The 16 T cell receptor beta chains listed next were all sequenced from one sample in a study of spatial heterogeneity in lung cancer. Points from the study as a whole: Counts of expanded alpha and beta TCRs within tumors tracked the tumor nonsynonymous mutation count.

One entry per CDR3 protein, called by TCRdb with MiXCR from the 5' RACE reads. The sample consists of some 4,800 distinct CDR3 sequences, under 15% of them appearing once. Time point described: sample taken at primary tumor resection. Antigens for these TCRs are unknown. The starting material was lung tumor tissue, obtained at surgery. The receptors stem from a male donor with early-stage non-small cell lung cancer.

This clonotype was picked up many times. For a library built for alpha chains, this beta chain is a stray read; little rests on its size. The V gene is TRBV9, the J gene TRBJ2-7; 12 nucleotides agree with TRBD1. V shed 0 bases, J shed 5 bases, and the junction held 6 bases outside the gene matches. The V gene's germline CDR1 is SGDLS and CDR2 YYNGEE. The CDR3 runs to 16 residues. The DNA of the CDR3 is TGTGCCAGCAGCGTAGGGCAGGGACAGGGGGCCCACGAGCAGTACTTC. Its protein is CASSVGQGQGAHEQYF.

Sample share makes this clonotype medium-sized. This beta chain was picked up by a library intended for alpha chains and is off target, so its count carries little meaning. V usage is TRBV20-1 and J usage is TRBJ1-3; no reliable D call. V was clipped by 3 bases and J by 3 bases, with 12 bases between them. CDR1 and CDR2 (germline): DFQATT, SNEGSKA (reference sequence). The CDR3 totals 14 residues. CDR3 residues: CSASPGMYGNTIYF. CDR3 nucleotide sequence: TGCAGTGCTAGCCCGGGGATGTATGGAAACACCATATATTTT.

This clonotype is medium-sized within its sample. This beta chain is an off-target read within a library intended for alpha chains, so its frequency means little. V is TRBV6-5 and J is TRBJ2-5; 7 nucleotides match TRBD2. Unmatched junction bases numbered 7, after V lost 5 bases and J lost 1 base. Looked up from germline, CDR1 is MNHEY and CDR2 is SVGAGI. This CDR3 has 15 amino acids. CDR3 nucleotide sequence: TGTGCCAGCAGTACAGAGGGCGGGGGCCAAGAGACCCAGTACTTC. This gives the protein CASSTEGGGQETQYF.

Note on this clonotype: This beta chain is an unintended read in a library built for alpha chains; its size means little. The chain links TRBV4-2 to TRBJ2-7; D unresolved. Germline CDR1 reads LGHNA; CDR2 reads YNFKEQ. Trimming stripped 1 base from V and 0 bases from J, with 13 bases between. The CDR3 spans 16 residues. The CDR3: CASSQGLRGVSYEQYF. The CDR3, as DNA: TGTGCCAGCAGCCAAGGCCTGAGAGGCGTCTCCTACGAGCAGTACTTC.

Comments on this clonotype: This beta chain is an unintended read in a library built for alpha chains; its size means little. The genes are TRBV9 and TRBJ1-3; no reliable D call. CDR3 length equals 17 residues. V was trimmed by 0 bases and J by 1 base, leaving 14 bases between them. Germline loops: CDR1 SGDLS, CDR2 YYNGEE. CDR3 sequence reads: CASSVEASRRSGNTIYF. The CDR3 nucleotides read TGTGCCAGCAGCGTAGAAGCTTCCAGACGATCTGGAAACACCATATATTTT.

This clonotype was observed at least ten times. The library was built for alpha chains, so this beta chain is an off-target read and its size means little. This sequence joins TRBV6-2 or TRBV6-3 and TRBJ2-5; a possible D gene is TRBD2 (5 bases). V shed 6 bases and J shed 7 bases, with 9 bases lying between them. This CDR3 is 11 amino acids long. In germline, CDR1 is MNHEY, CDR2 SVGEGT. CDR3 amino acids: CASRSGRTQYF. The CDR3 DNA reads TGTGCCAGCAGGTCGGGAAGGACCCAGTACTTC.

This clonotype showed up many times. For a library built for alpha chains, this beta chain is a stray read; little rests on its size. The chain recombines TRBV12-3 or TRBV12-4 with TRBJ2-1; 9 positions agree with TRBD1. The CDR3 is made up of 16 amino acids. V dropped 5 bases and J dropped 7; count of bases not matched to a gene: 12. The CDR3 nucleotides are TGTGCCAGCAGTCCCAAAACAGGGGGCGAGGGTAATGAGCAGTTCTTC. It codes for CASSPKTGGEGNEQFF.

In the case of this clonotype: This beta chain slipped into a library made for alpha chains as a stray read, so its size is not meaningful. This chain links TRBV12-3 or TRBV12-4 with TRBJ2-1; TRBD1 aligns across 7 bases. The CDR3 extends over 17 amino acids. V lost 3 bases, J lost 4 bases, and 12 bases stayed unmatched. Here the CDR3 DNA reads TGTGCCAGCAGTTTGATAACTGGGACAGAGCTTTACAATGAGCAGTTCTTC. This codes for CASSLITGTELYNEQFF.

A single count supports this clonotype. As an off-target read in a library built for alpha chains, this beta chain has a frequency of little significance. The genes are TRBV3-1 and TRBJ1-2, with a tentative D call TRBD1 (6 bases). V was shortened by 1 base and J by 6 bases, with 12 bases between the two germline ends. This CDR3 is 14 amino acids long. Germline V gives CDR1 LGHDT, CDR2 YNNKEL (reference sequence). In DNA, the CDR3 is TGTGCCAGCAGCCAAGGGCGGGGGGCCCATGGCTACACCTTC. It translates to CASSQGRGAHGYTF.

This clonotype was seen at least ten times. The library was prepared for alpha chains; this beta chain is a stray read, so its frequency means little. The chain recombines TRBV27 with TRBJ1-4, with D uncertain. The CDR3 is 12 residues long. Germline-derived CDR1 and CDR2 are MNHEY and SMNVEV (reference sequence). Trimming left V 5 bases short and J 8 bases short, with 9 bases between. As DNA, the CDR3 is TGTGCCAGCAGTGCCTCACGCGAAAAACTGTTTTTT. The encoded protein is CASSASREKLFF.

This clonotype is deemed medium-sized. For a library built for alpha chains, this beta chain is a stray read; little rests on its size. V usage is TRBV6-5 and J usage is TRBJ2-2, with 8 bases matching TRBD1. Per the germline V gene, CDR1 is MNHEY and CDR2 is SVGAGI. This CDR3 spans 12 amino acids. The CDR3 region is CCTGGDTGELFF. CDR3 sequence (DNA): TGTTGCACAGGGGGTGACACCGGGGAGCTGTTTTTT.

By frequency in the sample, this clonotype is large. This beta chain appears as a stray read in a library generated for alpha chains; its size is not informative. This chain connects TRBV7-8 to TRBJ2-2; 7 positions match TRBD1. Germline V lookup: CDR1 SGHVS, CDR2 FQNEAQ. V was clipped by 4 bases and J by 1 base; unmatched bases: 3. The CDR3 has 15 residues. CDR3 loop: CASSSWTGNTGELFF. CDR3 nucleotide sequence: TGTGCCAGCAGCTCTTGGACAGGGAACACCGGGGAGCTGTTTTTT.

This clonotype came up many times. This beta chain was picked up by a library intended for alpha chains and is off target, so its count carries little meaning. The V and J genes are TRBV5-4 and TRBJ2-3; a weak D match, TRBD2 (6 bases). CDR1 is SGHNT, CDR2 YYREEE, per germline (reference sequence). V dropped 9 bases and J dropped 0 bases, with 23 bases sitting between them. The CDR3 spans 17 residues. CDR3 sequence (DNA): TGTGCCACCCACGAACGGCGGGGAGGCTCTAGCACAGATACGCAGTATTTT. It yields the protein CATHERRGGSSTDTQYF.

This clonotype was observed many times. Because this beta chain is a stray read in a library intended to capture alpha chains, its abundance should not be given much weight. This chain uses TRBV28 with TRBJ2-6, with no clear D. The germline gives CDR1 MDHEN, CDR2 SYDVKM. There are 16 residues in the CDR3. V lost 2 bases to trimming and J lost 4 bases, with 12 bases between them. CDR3 in amino acids: CASSLTGLTGANVLTF. The CDR3 DNA is TGTGCCAGCAGTTTAACTGGCCTCACCGGGGCCAACGTCCTGACTTTC.

This clonotype was detected ten times or more. This beta chain came through as a stray read in a library set up for alpha chains, and its size says little. The CDR3: CASSQAGTKGGNTIYF. The DNA of the CDR3 is TGCGCCAGCAGCCAGGCCGGGACAAAGGGCGGAAACACCATATATTTT. The rearrangement links TRBV4-1 to TRBJ1-3, with a weak D call TRBD1 (6 bases). The CDR3 has 16 amino acids. CDR1 and CDR2 from the germline V gene are MGHRA and YSYEKL. V was shortened by 3 bases and J by 4 bases, with 16 bases between the two germline ends.

This clonotype has at least ten counts. A much larger clone is a single base away; this may be a read error. This beta chain is a stray read from a library made for alpha chains; its abundance is not meaningful. This chain joins TRBV20-1 and TRBJ2-7; tentative D call: TRBD1 (6 bases). Germline-derived CDR1 and CDR2 are DFQATT and SNEGSKA (reference sequence). The CDR3 is made up of 15 amino acids. CDR3 nucleotides: TGCAGTGCTAGAGATGTGGGGGCGAGCTCCCACGAGCAGTACTTC. This sequence encodes CSARDVGASSHEQYF.